The rows below give T cell receptor beta chains drawn from one sample of a study of T cell responses to AZD1222 COVID-19 vaccine. Produced via immunoSEQ multiplex PCR; TCRdb's table is partial and in-frame only. The data hold about 130,000 clones, with roughly 90% observed a single time. The sequences come from peripheral blood, collected 28 days after the second AZD1222 dose. These receptor sequences come from an adult who received the AZD1222 COVID-19 vaccine. Both conserved end residues are part of each CDR3. D genes are given only for firm matches.

d_call j_call v_call cdr3_length cdr3_aa cdr3_nt
NA TRBJ2-7 TRBV28 12 CASSPGGLPQYF TGTGCCAGCAGTCCCGGGGGACTCCCGCAGTACTTC
NA TRBJ2-1 TRBV27 16 CASSFIGAGDYNEQFF TGTGCCAGCAGTTTTATAGGGGCAGGGGACTACAATGAGCAGTTCTTC
NA TRBJ2-3 TRBV10-3 16 CAISEFGGTSTDTQYF TGTGCCATCAGTGAGTTCGGCGGGACTAGCACAGATACGCAGTATTTT
NA TRBJ1-1 TRBV7-9 14 CASSLAAMNTEAFF TGTGCCAGCAGCTTAGCGGCGATGAACACTGAAGCTTTCTTT
NA TRBJ2-7 TRBV19 14 CASSIGASAGEQYF TGTGCCAGTAGTATAGGAGCTAGCGCCGGGGAGCAGTACTTC
NA TRBJ2-7 TRBV11-3 15 CASSLDTSRSYEQYF TGTGCCAGCAGCTTGGATACTAGTCGGTCCTACGAGCAGTACTTC
NA TRBJ2-1 TRBV27 13 CASSLGGYNEQFF TGTGCCAGCAGCCTTGGGGGGTACAATGAGCAGTTCTTC
NA TRBJ1-1 TRBV7-9 14 CASSLARVNTEAFF TGTGCCAGCAGCTTAGCGAGGGTGAACACTGAAGCTTTCTTT
TRBD1 TRBJ2-7 TRBV7-8 16 CASSLGPRTGGHEQYF TGTGCCAGCAGCTTGGGCCCCAGGACAGGGGGGCACGAGCAGTACTTC
NA TRBJ1-1 TRBV27 13 CASRKTAHTEAFF TGTGCCAGCAGGAAGACAGCTCACACTGAAGCTTTCTTT